The subject of this entry is one T cell receptor beta chain. Its antigen is still unknown. The sample holds no much larger clone one base away, and base qualities are not on file. TCRbeta CDR3 regions were amplified from genomic DNA using the immunoSEQ Assay, a bias-controlled multiplex PCR. The authors' analysis ran thus. Nucleated cell counts per sample were estimated from amplification of reference gene primers within the assay. To quantify the absolute abundance of each unique TCRbeta CDR3 rearrangement, sequence reads were collapsed and filtered. For each sample, productive Simpson clonality was calculated by taking the square root of Simpson's diversity index across productive rearrangements. Drawn from immuneACCESS, this table holds only the in-frame rearrangements with V and J called that TCRdb kept. Clones are partly lost; checked studies trace under half to an unresolved V gene and leave the rest unexplained. V, J and clone size are those of that table, while D and trimming were read from the DNA. For this sample there are 85,000 to 130,000 clones; 71% appear just once. The ten largest clonotypes hold 0.9% of the sample.

Collaborating institutions collected whole blood in K2EDTA tubes following their own protocols. For TCRbeta analysis, collaborator samples were shipped as frozen whole blood, as isolated PBMCs, or as DNA extracted from either sample type. The germline V and J ends show losses of 5 bases and 9 bases respectively, and no gene match explains 19 bases of the junction. The CDR3 covers 17 residues, taking in both the cysteine and the phenylalanine. Left in the record is the CDR3 DNA by itself, 51 bases read in frame from the first base. Reading the germline V gene (reference sequence) gives CDR1 MNHNY and CDR2 SVGAGI. The data were obtained in a study of blood T cell repertoires in COVID-19 (TCRdb year 2020). The study in broad terms: Samples from collaborators originated in the United States, Italy and Spain and spanned both the acute and convalescent phases of COVID-19. The prospective study material was composed of cDNA or gDNA derived from T cells, B-cell-depleted T cells, or PBMCs. The dataset comprised deeply sampled blood TCRbeta repertoires from subjects exposed to, actively infected with, or recovered from COVID-19. The repertoires were released in a freely available public database intended as a resource for research on the immune response to SARS-CoV-2. The samples were drawn from two sources: the first 160 participants of the ongoing ImmuneRACE study, and 1,000 to 1,500 subjects contributed by 6 global collaborators. A de-identified subject ID, COVID-19 status, age in years and sex were almost always included in the sample metadata. Where available, HLA class I and class II types were obtained from metadata supplied by the sample provider rather than from assay-based typing.

What the research found in general, with its limitations: The quantity of clinical and demographic metadata differed by source and by participant and was supplied without curation.

This receptor was obtained from a human donor with acute or convalescent COVID-19. The donor label of this sample is uncertain. Material: peripheral blood. In this chain, TRBV6-6 is recombined with TRBJ1-5, with 7 bases aligning to TRBD1. Here the CDR3 is given as CASSPRPGQRRPGPQHF. The DNA sequence follows: TGTGCCAGCAGTCCGCGACCGGGACAGAGGCGGCCCGGGCCCCAGCATTTT.